This record covers a single T cell receptor (beta chain). Described time point: pretreatment peripheral blood. Each patient supplied 1 to 8 pretreatment and on-treatment samples. Trimming took 0 bases from V and 6 from J; bases not matched to a gene: 14. The CDR3 loop spans 18 amino acids. The germline V gene has CDR1 SGHRS and CDR2 YFSETQ. Produced via immunoSEQ multiplex PCR; TCRdb's table is partial and in-frame only. The table lists more than 50,000 clones, 81% of them singletons. These data belong to a study of PD-L1 blockade in urothelial cancer. Study as a whole: At 6 weeks and at 3 weeks (second dose) after treatment start, blood was analyzed. Blood samples had a median of 141,255 T cells, roughly 83,000 unique TCRs, and clonality approximately 0.086.

The receptor's source is an older man with urothelial cancer. The chain combines TRBV5-1 with TRBJ2-1; 8 bases map to TRBD1. The specimen was PBMCs, collected around atezolizumab (anti-PD-L1) treatment. The DNA for the CDR3 is TGCGCCAGCAGCTTGGCCTCTGTCCGGACAGGGCGAAGCAATGAGCAGTTCTTC. Amino acid sequence: CASSLASVRTGRSNEQFF.